This is a list of T cell receptor beta chains from one sample in a study of Tregs in tolerant kidney transplant recipients. Generated by immunoSEQ multiplex PCR, the TCRdb table keeps only in-frame clones and is missing some. The sample shows some 250,000 clones, approximately 84% of them seen only once. The sample consisted of CD4+ T cells from blood. The receptors derive from a human donor in good health. Each CDR3 is given with its conserved first and last residue. Each record gives: D gene, J gene, clone size, CDR3 length, V gene, CDR3 protein, CDR3 DNA. A D gene is named only where the DNA matches it firmly. A clone size is listed for some rows: how often the clone was seen (once, few, many), or a class if it is expanded.

D gene: -; J gene: TRBJ2-1; clone size: -; CDR3 length: 14; V gene: TRBV5-4; CDR3 protein: CASSLAKRDNEQFF; CDR3 DNA: TGTGCCAGCAGCTTGGCGAAGAGGGACAATGAGCAGTTCTTC
D gene: TRBD2; J gene: TRBJ2-6; clone size: -; CDR3 length: 16; V gene: TRBV7-2; CDR3 protein: CASSHRGGSGANVLTF; CDR3 DNA: TGTGCCAGCAGCCACCGGGGGGGCTCTGGGGCCAACGTCCTGACTTTC
D gene: -; J gene: TRBJ1-1; clone size: few; CDR3 length: 15; V gene: TRBV6-1; CDR3 protein: CASRAKGFMNTEAFF; CDR3 DNA: TGTGCCAGCAGAGCTAAGGGGTTCATGAACACTGAAGCTTTCTTT
D gene: -; J gene: TRBJ2-7; clone size: -; CDR3 length: 14; V gene: TRBV15; CDR3 protein: CATSRDQGGDEQYF; CDR3 DNA: TGTGCCACCAGCAGAGACCAAGGGGGGGACGAGCAGTACTTC
D gene: TRBD1; J gene: TRBJ1-2; clone size: -; CDR3 length: 15; V gene: TRBV5-1; CDR3 protein: CASSLETGPNYGYTF; CDR3 DNA: TGCGCCAGCAGCTTAGAGACAGGGCCTAACTATGGCTACACCTTC
D gene: TRBD2; J gene: TRBJ2-5; clone size: once; CDR3 length: 15; V gene: TRBV18; CDR3 protein: CASSPRAGGEETQYF; CDR3 DNA: TGTGCCAGCTCACCACGGGCGGGAGGGGAAGAGACCCAGTACTTC
D gene: -; J gene: TRBJ1-6; clone size: few; CDR3 length: 16; V gene: TRBV4-1; CDR3 protein: CASSQGNGLGNSPLHF; CDR3 DNA: TGCGCCAGCAGCCAAGGTAATGGCCTGGGTAATTCACCCCTCCACTTT
D gene: TRBD1; J gene: TRBJ2-7; clone size: few; CDR3 length: 15; V gene: TRBV19; CDR3 protein: CASSIQGASGYEQYF; CDR3 DNA: TGTGCCAGTAGTATACAGGGGGCGTCAGGGTACGAGCAGTACTTC
D gene: -; J gene: TRBJ1-5; clone size: -; CDR3 length: 15; V gene: TRBV2; CDR3 protein: CASSPVTAYNQPQHF; CDR3 DNA: TGTGCCAGCAGCCCCGTTACAGCCTACAATCAGCCCCAGCATTTT
D gene: TRBD2; J gene: TRBJ2-5; clone size: -; CDR3 length: 19; V gene: TRBV14; CDR3 protein: CASSQALIIAGGLRETQYF; CDR3 DNA: TGTGCCAGCAGCCAAGCTCTAATTATAGCGGGGGGGCTTCGAGAGACCCAGTACTTC
D gene: -; J gene: TRBJ1-1; clone size: -; CDR3 length: 13; V gene: TRBV29-1; CDR3 protein: CSVEKGPNTEAFF; CDR3 DNA: TGCAGCGTTGAGAAGGGGCCGAACACTGAAGCTTTCTTT